Below are 25 T cell receptor beta chains sequenced from a single sample in a study of shared clonotypes between healthy human individuals. Only in-frame clones appear in the TCRdb table, and some are missing; sequencing was by immunoSEQ multiplex PCR. The sample gives roughly 500,000 clones, more than 65% of which show up once; about an eighth is in the top ten. Sequenced material: PBMCs. These receptors all come from a woman aged 35 to 49 in good health. Some clones in this sample may be carry-over from other donors' samples.

V and J are TRBV4-1 and TRBJ2-2; no definite D call. V gave up 1 base and J gave up 4 bases, with 10 bases separating them. The CDR3 spans 15 residues. CDR1 is MGHRA, CDR2 YSYEKL, per germline. CDR3 in amino acids: CASSQGLRGTGELFF. The CDR3 nucleotides are TGCGCCAGCAGCCAAGGATTACGCGGCACCGGGGAGCTGTTTTTT.

As concerns this clone: It differs at one base from a far larger clone, so likely a read error. The chain recombines TRBV2 with TRBJ1-5; D is possibly TRBD1 (6 bases). The CDR3 contains 16 residues. Per the germline V gene, CDR1 is SNHLY and CDR2 is FYNNEI. Here the CDR3 reads CASSDDGGYSNKPQHF. In DNA form, the CDR3 reads TGTGCCAGCAGTGATGATGGGGGCTATAGCAATAAGCCCCAGCATTTT.

The genes are TRBV7-2 and TRBJ2-2; D uncertain. Trimming left V 5 bases short and J 3 bases short, with 10 bases between. Per germline, CDR1 SGHTA and CDR2 FQGNSA. The CDR3 sequence is 14 residues long. The DNA of the CDR3 is TGTGCCAGCAGCGCCTTTGCACACACCGGGGAGCTGTTTTTT. Amino acids: CASSAFAHTGELFF.

The rearrangement links TRBV28 to TRBJ2-5; 7 bases line up with TRBD2. V dropped 2 bases and J dropped 4; count of bases not matched to a gene: 4. Germline loops: CDR1 MDHEN, CDR2 SYDVKM. This CDR3 is 14 amino acids long. CDR3: CASSLLGEGETQYF. The DNA of the CDR3 is TGTGCCAGCAGTTTACTGGGGGAGGGAGAGACCCAGTACTTC.

V and J are TRBV25-1 and TRBJ2-1; D not resolved. The germline V gene has CDR1 MGHDK and CDR2 SYGVNS. This CDR3 spans 15 amino acids. V lost 2 bases to trimming and J lost 8 bases, with 16 bases between them. The CDR3 loop is CASSEGVVLGHEQFF. The CDR3 DNA is TGTGCCAGCAGTGAAGGAGTGGTCCTGGGCCATGAGCAGTTCTTC.

This chain connects TRBV7-9 to TRBJ1-4; 10 nucleotides line up with TRBD1. CDR1 and CDR2 (germline): SEHNR, FQNEAQ (reference sequence). The CDR3 runs 15 residues. Trimming took 2 bases from V and 7 from J; bases not matched to a gene: 4. Here the CDR3 DNA reads TGTGCCAGCAGCTTATTTGGGACAGGGGTTGAAAAACTGTTTTTT. Protein sequence: CASSLFGTGVEKLFF.

This clone has only one observation. The chain employs TRBV29-1 and TRBJ2-3; weak D call: TRBD1 (5 bases). The CDR3 has 14 amino acids. Trimming removed 4 bases from V and 0 bases from J, with 11 bases in between. Germline V gene data show CDR1 as SQVTM and CDR2 as ANQGSEA. CDR3 in amino acids: CSVAVTGSTDTQYF. In nucleotides, the CDR3 is TGCAGCGTTGCCGTAACAGGTAGCACAGATACGCAGTATTTT.

The chain combines TRBV5-4 with TRBJ2-3; 8 bases are a match to TRBD2. The germline V gene has CDR1 SGHNT and CDR2 YYREEE (reference sequence). After removal of 0 bases from V and 8 bases from J, the junction contained 11 bases not matched to a gene. CDR3 length equals 16 residues. The CDR3 loop is CASSLEGLAAGGTQYF. Here the CDR3 DNA reads TGTGCCAGCAGCTTGGAGGGCCTAGCGGCGGGGGGTACGCAGTATTTT.

This chain joins TRBV4-3 and TRBJ2-2; no definite D call. Per germline, CDR1 LGHNA and CDR2 YSLEER. V dropped 2 bases and J dropped 0 bases, with 16 bases sitting between them. The CDR3 has 18 residues. The CDR3 DNA follows: TGCGCCAGCAGCCAAAACGCAGGTACGGGCTCGAACACCGGGGAGCTGTTTTTT. It translates to CASSQNAGTGSNTGELFF.

This clone was seen only once. One base separates it from a far larger clone, so it is likely a read error. This specimen includes other DNA sequences encoding the same CDR3. The genes are TRBV6-1 and TRBJ1-2, with D possibly TRBD1 on 5 matching bases. From germline, CDR1 is MNHNS and CDR2 SASEGT. The CDR3 is 16 residues long. The CDR3 nucleotides are TGTGCAAGCAGTGAATTGTGGGTGGGGCCAACTCGGGGCTACACCTTC. Its protein product is CASSELWVGPTRGYTF.

As for this clone: The same CDR3 arises from other DNA sequences in this sample as well. The chain couples TRBV5-1 to TRBJ2-7, with D hard to call. CDR1 SGHRS and CDR2 YFSETQ come from the germline V gene. V shed 5 bases and J shed 2 bases, with 14 bases lying between them. This CDR3 has 14 residues. Here the CDR3 reads CASSPPDGAYEQYF. In DNA form, the CDR3 reads TGCGCCAGCAGTCCGCCGGACGGTGCCTACGAGCAGTACTTC.

Details on this clone: A single base is all that separates this from a far larger clone, so a read error is likely. The chain uses TRBV30 and TRBJ2-6, with D perhaps matching TRBD1 (5 bases). Germline CDR1 reads GTSNPN; CDR2 reads SVGIG (reference sequence). The CDR3 has 13 residues. This CDR3 reads CAWSFGGANVLAF. CDR3 coding DNA: TGTGCCTGGAGTTTTGGTGGGGCCAACGTCCTGGCTTTC. The complete variable domain, with remaining parts taken from reference TRBV30 and TRBJ2-6, reads SQTIHQWPATLVQPVGSPLSLECTVEGTSNPNLYWYRQAAGRGLQLLFYSVGIGQISSEVPQNLSASRPQDRQFILSSKKLLLSDSGFYLCAWSFGGANVLAFGAGSRLTVL.

The CDR3 here is CASSTSWLAGGEQYF. CDR3 bases: TGTGCCAGTAGTACCTCTTGGCTAGCGGGAGGCGAGCAGTACTTC. The chain joins TRBV19 to TRBJ2-7; 11 positions agree with TRBD2. The CDR3 consists of 15 residues. J was trimmed by 6 bases and V by 4 bases; bases with no gene match: 8. CDR1 is LNHDA, CDR2 SQIVND, per germline (reference sequence).

The gene calls are TRBV7-2 and TRBJ1-1; D gene unclear. This CDR3 contains 15 residues. CDR1 SGHTA and CDR2 FQGNSA come from the germline V gene. V was trimmed by 4 bases and J by 4 bases, leaving 16 bases between them. CDR3 nucleotide sequence: TGTGCCAGCAGCTCAGCCGTGGCGTTGGTCACTGAAGCTTTCTTT. This translates into CASSSAVALVTEAFF.

The V and J genes are TRBV28 and TRBJ2-7; D remains ambiguous. In germline, CDR1 is MDHEN, CDR2 SYDVKM. The CDR3 runs to 12 residues. Trimming removed 4 bases at V and 2 bases at J, with 6 bases between. Here the CDR3 reads CASSYDPYEQYF. The DNA of the CDR3 is TGTGCCAGCAGTTATGACCCCTACGAGCAGTACTTC.

This sequence joins TRBV11-2 and TRBJ2-3, with D perhaps TRBD2 (5 bases). Deletions cut 0 bases from V and 0 bases from J, with 10 bases between. Germline CDR1 reads SGHAT; CDR2 reads FQNNGV. CDR3 size: 16 residues. The CDR3 DNA sequence: TGTGCCAGCAGCTTAGATCCGGGCGGGAGCACAGATACGCAGTATTTT. This encodes CASSLDPGGSTDTQYF.

This clone was found once. The J gene is TRBJ1-1, the V gene TRBV30; D is undetermined. The CDR3 extends over 13 amino acids. From germline, CDR1 is GTSNPN and CDR2 SVGIG (reference sequence). Trimming left V 5 bases short and J 1 base short, with 11 bases between. Here the CDR3 reads CAWLGERNTEAFF. CDR3 bases: TGTGCCTGGCTTGGTGAAAGGAACACTGAAGCTTTCTTT.

Remarks on this clone: It differs at one base from a far larger clone, so likely a read error. Distinct nucleotide sequences in the sample also encode this CDR3. The rearrangement uses TRBV29-1 and TRBJ1-2, with 7 bases matching TRBD1. This CDR3 is 13 amino acids long. Germline CDR1 is SQVTM and CDR2 is ANQGSEA. The CDR3 loop reads CSAGTDFNYGYTF. In nucleotides, the CDR3 is TGCAGCGCCGGGACAGATTTTAACTATGGCTACACCTTT.

CDR3 in amino acids: CASSLGGWVNTEAFF. The DNA for the CDR3 is TGCGCCAGCAGCTTGGGGGGCTGGGTGAACACTGAAGCTTTCTTT. V is TRBV5-1 and J is TRBJ1-1; the D gene is possibly TRBD1 (5 bases). V shed 0 bases and J shed 0 bases, with 9 bases lying between them. The CDR3 covers 15 residues. The germline V gene has CDR1 SGHRS and CDR2 YFSETQ.

This clone was seen once. The V gene is TRBV7-8, the J gene TRBJ1-1; no clear D. Looked up from germline, CDR1 is SGHVS and CDR2 is FQNEAQ. The CDR3 totals 13 residues. V dropped 5 bases and J dropped 5 bases, with 12 bases sitting between them. In nucleotides, the CDR3 is TGTGCCAGCAGCCCTAACCAGGATACTGAAGCTTTCTTT. It encodes CASSPNQDTEAFF.

This clone came up a few times. The V and J genes are TRBV28 and TRBJ1-1; no firm D call. V was pared by 3 bases and J by 4 bases, with 12 bases between. Germline assignment: CDR1 MDHEN and CDR2 SYDVKM. The CDR3 consists of 14 residues. CDR3 loop: CASSLGLAVTEAFF. Here the CDR3 DNA reads TGTGCCAGCAGTTTGGGTCTTGCCGTCACTGAAGCTTTCTTT.

On this clone itself: Other nucleotide sequences from this sample produce the same CDR3. This sequence joins TRBV6-1 and TRBJ2-6; no clear D. Germline-derived CDR1 and CDR2 are MNHNS and SASEGT. This CDR3 contains 16 residues. Trimming pared 2 bases from V and 0 bases from J, leaving 8 bases between. The CDR3 bases are TGTGCCAGCAGTGAACTGTACTTCTCTGGGGCCAACGTCCTGACTTTC. This translates into CASSELYFSGANVLTF.

This chain joins TRBV10-3 and TRBJ2-5; 10 nucleotides match TRBD2. This CDR3 comprises 14 residues. CDR1 and CDR2 (germline): ENHRY, SYGVKD. V shed 4 bases and J 5 bases; nucleotides not matched to a gene: 4. The CDR3 is CAISASSGSETQYF. CDR3 DNA sequence: TGTGCCATCAGTGCGTCTAGCGGGAGTGAGACCCAGTACTTC.

The chain links TRBV7-9 to TRBJ1-2; D is possibly TRBD1 (6 bases). Per germline, CDR1 SEHNR and CDR2 FQNEAQ (reference sequence). This CDR3 comprises 14 residues. V lost 5 bases, J lost 0 bases, and 10 bases lay in between. CDR3 loop: CASSRGGSNYGYTF. CDR3 in DNA: TGTGCCAGCAGCCGGGGGGGCTCTAACTATGGCTACACCTTC. Full variable domain (remainder filled in from reference TRBV7-9 and TRBJ1-2): DTGVSQNPRHKITKRGQNVTFRCDPISEHNRLYWYRQTLGQGPEFLTYFQNEAQLEKSRLLSDRFSAERPKGSFSTLEIQRTEQGDSAMYLCASSRGGSNYGYTFGSGTRLTVV.

The V call is TRBV30, the J call TRBJ2-2; 7 bases are a match to TRBD1. This CDR3 has 13 residues. Germline-derived CDR1 and CDR2 are GTSNPN and SVGIG (reference sequence). V dropped 4 bases and J dropped 6; count of bases not matched to a gene: 5. The chain's CDR3 is CAWTGQLAGELFF. The CDR3 DNA reads TGTGCCTGGACGGGACAGTTAGCCGGGGAGCTGTTTTTT.